Below, 21 T cell receptor beta chains from the same sample are listed, as sequenced in a study of cytomegalovirus exposure and HLA in healthy donors. Researchers ran the PCR with 60 Vbeta and 13 Jbeta primers. Data came from immunoSEQ multiplex PCR; TCRdb stores just in-frame clones and leaves some out. The data show about 110,000 clones, over 65% seen once. The sequenced sample was PBMCs. The receptor set was obtained from a man aged 30 to 45 in good health and CMV-seropositive.

This rearrangement joins TRBV7-2 to TRBJ1-2, with TRBD1 matching over 7 bases. J gave up 2 bases and V 6 bases, and 3 bases lay outside the gene matches. Germline loops: CDR1 SGHTA, CDR2 FQGNSA. This CDR3 spans 13 amino acids. The CDR3 reads CASRGGQNYGYTF. The CDR3 DNA follows: TGTGCCAGCAGGGGGGGACAGAACTATGGCTACACCTTC.

The chain recombines TRBV27 with TRBJ2-7; 9 positions match TRBD1. This CDR3 region has 15 residues. CDR1 MNHEY and CDR2 SMNVEV come from the germline V gene (reference sequence). V lost 6 bases, J lost 6 bases, and 12 bases stayed unmatched. The CDR3 nucleotides are TGTGCCAGCAGCCCGACGAACAGGGGGCTCGGCGAGCAGTACTTC. Its protein product is CASSPTNRGLGEQYF.

This chain uses TRBV28 with TRBJ2-5; D is perhaps TRBD2 (7 bases). The CDR3 spans 16 residues. Germline CDR1 and CDR2: MDHEN and SYDVKM. V lost 5 bases and J lost 6, with 22 bases in between. The CDR3 sequence is CASSVLAWGGDKTQYF. The DNA of the CDR3 is TGTGCCAGCAGTGTACTAGCTTGGGGGGGCGACAAGACCCAGTACTTC.

The rearrangement uses TRBV28 and TRBJ2-5; D remains unclear. CDR1 is MDHEN and CDR2 is SYDVKM in the germline V gene. The V and J ends lost 3 bases and 2 bases respectively, with 7 bases between them. CDR3 size: 13 residues. The CDR3 nucleotides read TGTGCCAGCAGTTTGTTCCTGCAAGAGACCCAGTACTTC. Translated, it gives CASSLFLQETQYF.

V gene TRBV5-1 combines with J gene TRBJ1-2; D gene unclear. Per the germline V gene, CDR1 is SGHRS and CDR2 is YFSETQ. V lost 4 bases and J 4 bases, leaving 17 bases between the germline ends. This CDR3 is 15 amino acids long. The CDR3 region is CASSANDRRPYGYTF. For the CDR3, the DNA is TGCGCCAGCAGCGCGAATGACCGGAGACCCTATGGCTACACCTTC.

The chain is built from TRBV18 and TRBJ1-4; 7 positions match TRBD1. V lost 3 bases to trimming and J lost 2 bases; unmatched junction nucleotides: 6. This CDR3 spans 16 amino acids. Germline loops: CDR1 KGHSH, CDR2 LQKENI. As DNA, the CDR3 is TGTGCCAGCTCACCTCTTGGGACAGATACTAATGAAAAACTGTTTTTT. Protein sequence: CASSPLGTDTNEKLFF.

The genes are TRBV15 and TRBJ1-2; 9 nucleotides line up with TRBD1. Germline V gene data show CDR1 as LNHNV and CDR2 as YYDKDF (reference sequence). J lost 5 bases, V lost 1 base, and 2 bases had no gene match. The CDR3 is 14 amino acids. The CDR3 DNA sequence: TGTGCCACCAGCAGAGTTGGGACAGGGTATGGCTACACCTTC. It codes for CATSRVGTGYGYTF.

The genes are TRBV7-2 and TRBJ1-5; possible D gene TRBD1, 5 bases. The CDR3 runs to 13 residues. V lost 1 base and J lost 4, with 5 bases in between. The germline V gene has CDR1 SGHTA and CDR2 FQGNSA. Here the CDR3 reads CASSLDRNQPQHF. The CDR3, as DNA: TGTGCCAGCAGCTTAGACAGGAATCAGCCCCAGCATTTT.

This chain connects TRBV4-3 to TRBJ1-3; no clear D gene. Looked up from germline, CDR1 is LGHNA and CDR2 is YSLEER. V lost 0 bases to trimming and J lost 0 bases, with 12 bases between them. This CDR3 has 17 amino acids. CDR3 loop: CASSQDRNSHSGNTIYF. The CDR3 nucleotides are TGCGCCAGCAGCCAAGATCGTAACAGTCACTCTGGAAACACCATATATTTT.

The V gene is TRBV4-1, the J gene TRBJ2-7; tentative D call: TRBD2 (6 bases). The germline V gene encodes CDR1 MGHRA and CDR2 YSYEKL. Trimming removed 1 base from V and 5 bases from J, with 18 bases in between. The CDR3 covers 16 residues. The CDR3 loop is CASSQVPGLRNDEQYF. Here the CDR3 DNA reads TGCGCCAGCAGCCAAGTGCCGGGACTCCGAAACGACGAGCAGTACTTC.

For the CDR3, the DNA is TGCGCCAGCAGCTTCCAAGGACTAGCGGGGGATTGGGAGGCCCAGTACTTC. Its protein is CASSFQGLAGDWEAQYF. The rearrangement joins TRBV5-1 to TRBJ2-5; 13 bases fit TRBD2. CDR3 size: 17 residues. From germline, CDR1 is SGHRS and CDR2 YFSETQ. The trim removed 2 bases at V and 9 bases at J, leaving 13 bases unmatched.

V usage is TRBV6-6 and J usage is TRBJ2-5; 7 nucleotides agree with TRBD2. The CDR3 has 15 residues. The J segment lost 1 base and the V segment lost 4 bases, leaving 6 bases of the junction unmatched. Germline CDR1 reads MNHNY; CDR2 reads SVGAGI (reference sequence). CDR3 in DNA: TGTGCCAGCAGTTCCTCGTGGGGGGGCCAAGAGACCCAGTACTTC. Translating gives CASSSSWGGQETQYF.

This clone occurred once. The chain joins TRBV5-1 to TRBJ1-1, with 10 bases that match TRBD1. CDR3 length equals 17 residues. The germline gives CDR1 SGHRS, CDR2 YFSETQ. V dropped 4 bases and J dropped 4; count of bases not matched to a gene: 13. The CDR3 coding sequence is TGCGCCAGCAGCACCGGCGGTCTCAGGGACAGGGGCACTGAAGCTTTCTTT. This translates into CASSTGGLRDRGTEAFF.

The rearrangement joins TRBV6-6 to TRBJ2-1; 9 bases line up with TRBD1. Germline V gene data show CDR1 as MNHNY and CDR2 as SVGAGI (reference sequence). Germline trimming cut 2 bases from V and 7 bases from J; bases unmatched to any gene: 9. The CDR3 has 16 residues. CDR3 in amino acids: CASSYLGTGYENEQFF. The DNA of the CDR3 is TGTGCCAGCAGTTACCTGGGGACAGGGTACGAAAATGAGCAGTTCTTC.

This chain connects TRBV6-5 to TRBJ1-5; TRBD1 matches at 7 bases. This CDR3 is built from 12 residues. The junction had 3 bases not matched to a gene; V was cut back by 9 bases and J by 4 bases. Germline V lookup: CDR1 MNHEY, CDR2 SVGAGI. CDR3 residues: CASATGNQPQHF. The CDR3 nucleotides are TGTGCCAGTGCGACAGGGAATCAGCCCCAGCATTTT.

CDR3 sequence: CASSIAGGPSGYTF. CDR3 DNA sequence: TGTGCCAGCAGTATCGCCGGGGGGCCAAGTGGCTACACCTTC. The gene calls are TRBV28 and TRBJ1-2; maybe TRBD1 (6 bases). The germline V gene encodes CDR1 MDHEN and CDR2 SYDVKM. V gave up 5 bases and J gave up 7 bases, with 17 bases separating them. The CDR3 covers 14 residues.

V and J are TRBV6-5 and TRBJ1-1, with TRBD1 identical over 9 bases. J gave up 1 base and V 6 bases, and 6 bases lay outside the gene matches. Per the germline V gene, CDR1 is MNHEY and CDR2 is SVGAGI. The CDR3 consists of 15 residues. The CDR3 sequence: CASRSGQGQNTEAFF. Here the CDR3 DNA reads TGTGCCAGCAGGTCGGGACAGGGCCAGAACACTGAAGCTTTCTTT.

In nucleotides, the CDR3 is TGTGCCAGCAGTTACACCGGAGGGCACGAGCAGTACTTC. This codes for CASSYTGGHEQYF. The V call is TRBV6-5, the J call TRBJ2-7, with D possibly TRBD2 on 6 matching bases. CDR3 length: 13 residues. The V gene's germline CDR1 is MNHEY and CDR2 SVGAGI. The V and J ends lost 2 bases and 5 bases respectively, with 10 bases between them.

The rearrangement uses TRBV9 and TRBJ2-1; 8 nucleotides match TRBD2. Trimming took 3 bases from V and 6 from J; bases not matched to a gene: 14. The CDR3 consists of 17 residues. CDR1 and CDR2 from the germline V gene are SGDLS and YYNGEE. The CDR3 sequence: CASSGTGGEAGFNEQFF. CDR3 DNA: TGTGCCAGCAGCGGCACCGGGGGGGAGGCGGGTTTCAATGAGCAGTTCTTC.

The chain is built from TRBV6-5 and TRBJ1-5; 8 bases agree with TRBD1. Germline V lookup: CDR1 MNHEY, CDR2 SVGAGI. The V gene end was trimmed by 10 bases and the J gene end by 7 bases; junction bases not matched to a gene: 6. This CDR3 is built from 12 residues. CDR3 bases: TGTGCCACCGGACAGGGAAACCAGCCCCAGCATTTT. This gives the protein CATGQGNQPQHF.

This clone was observed a few times. V gene TRBV2 combines with J gene TRBJ1-2, with TRBD1 as a possible D gene (6 bases). Trimming took off 7 bases at V and 3 bases at J, with 9 bases between the two ends. The CDR3 contains 12 residues. CDR1 and CDR2 (germline): SNHLY, FYNNEI. The CDR3 sequence is CASNRDHYGYTF. CDR3 nucleotide sequence: TGTGCCAGCAACAGGGACCACTATGGCTACACCTTC.